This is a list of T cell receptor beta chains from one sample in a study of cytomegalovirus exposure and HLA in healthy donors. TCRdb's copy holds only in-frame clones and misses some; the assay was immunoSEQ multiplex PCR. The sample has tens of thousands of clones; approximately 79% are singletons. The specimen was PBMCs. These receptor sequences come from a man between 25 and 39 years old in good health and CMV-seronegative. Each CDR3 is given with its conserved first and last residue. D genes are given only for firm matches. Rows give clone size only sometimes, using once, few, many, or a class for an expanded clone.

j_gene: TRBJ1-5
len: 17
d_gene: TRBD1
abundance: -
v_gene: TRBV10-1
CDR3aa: CASTRTGWFYINQPQHF
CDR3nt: TGCGCCAGCACCAGGACAGGGTGGTTCTATATCAATCAGCCCCAGCATTTT

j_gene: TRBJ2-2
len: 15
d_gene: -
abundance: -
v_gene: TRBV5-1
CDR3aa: CASSLGAPNTGELFF
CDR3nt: TGCGCCAGCAGCTTAGGGGCCCCGAACACCGGGGAGCTGTTTTTT

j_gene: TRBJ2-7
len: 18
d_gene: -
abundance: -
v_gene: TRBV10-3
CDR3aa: CAISMPFDGTKISYEQYF
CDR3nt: TGTGCCATCAGTATGCCATTTGACGGGACAAAAATCTCCTACGAGCAGTACTTC

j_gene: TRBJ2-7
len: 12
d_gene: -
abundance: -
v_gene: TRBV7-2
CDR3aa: CASSLVTYEQYF
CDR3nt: TGTGCCAGCAGCTTAGTCACCTACGAGCAGTACTTC

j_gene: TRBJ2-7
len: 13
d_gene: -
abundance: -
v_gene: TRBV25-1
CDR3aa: CASRDSNLDEQYF
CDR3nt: TGTGCCAGCAGAGACAGTAATTTGGACGAGCAGTACTTC

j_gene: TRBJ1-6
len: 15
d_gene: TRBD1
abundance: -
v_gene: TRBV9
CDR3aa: CASSGQGAYNSPLHF
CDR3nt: TGTGCCAGCAGCGGACAGGGGGCTTATAATTCACCCCTCCACTTT

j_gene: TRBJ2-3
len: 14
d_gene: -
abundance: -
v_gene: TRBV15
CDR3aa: CATSPVSSGDTQYF
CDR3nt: TGTGCCACCTCACCGGTAAGCTCGGGAGATACGCAGTATTTT

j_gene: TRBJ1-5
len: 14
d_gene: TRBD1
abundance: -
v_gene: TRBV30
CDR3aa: CAWSIGGGNQPQHF
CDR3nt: TGTGCCTGGAGTATAGGGGGCGGCAATCAGCCCCAGCATTTT

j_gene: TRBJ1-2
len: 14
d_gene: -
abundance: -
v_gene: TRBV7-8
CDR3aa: CASTTQPDNYGYTF
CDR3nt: TGTGCCAGCACTACTCAACCTGATAACTATGGCTACACCTTC

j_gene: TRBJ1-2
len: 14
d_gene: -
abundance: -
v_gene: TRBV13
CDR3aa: CASSSLGGAYGYTF
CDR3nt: TGTGCCAGCAGCTCACTGGGAGGGGCCTATGGCTACACCTTC

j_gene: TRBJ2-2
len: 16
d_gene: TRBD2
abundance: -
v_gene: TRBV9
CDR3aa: CASSTASGSGTGELFF
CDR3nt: TGTGCCAGCAGCACGGCTAGCGGGAGCGGTACCGGGGAGCTGTTTTTT

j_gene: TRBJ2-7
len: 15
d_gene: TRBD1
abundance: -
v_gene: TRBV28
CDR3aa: CASSSRGQGHYEQYF
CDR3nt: TGTGCCAGCAGCAGTAGGGGGCAGGGTCACTACGAGCAGTACTTC

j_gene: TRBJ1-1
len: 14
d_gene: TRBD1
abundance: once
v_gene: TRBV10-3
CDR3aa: CAIKTGQGGPEAFF
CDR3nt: TGTGCCATCAAGACGGGACAGGGGGGCCCGGAAGCTTTCTTT

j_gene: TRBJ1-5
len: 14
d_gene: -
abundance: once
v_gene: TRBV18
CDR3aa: CASSPTDSDQPQHF
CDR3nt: TGTGCCAGCTCACCGACCGACTCGGATCAGCCCCAGCATTTT

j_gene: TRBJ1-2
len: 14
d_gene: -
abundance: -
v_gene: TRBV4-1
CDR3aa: CASSQDNRNYGYTF
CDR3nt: TGCGCCAGCAGCCAAGATAACAGAAACTATGGCTACACCTTC

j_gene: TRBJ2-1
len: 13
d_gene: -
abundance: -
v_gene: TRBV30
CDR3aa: CAWSHTTSTEQFF
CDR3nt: TGTGCCTGGAGCCATACTACTAGCACTGAGCAGTTCTTC

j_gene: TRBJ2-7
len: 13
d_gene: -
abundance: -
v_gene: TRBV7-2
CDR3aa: CASSSPSFYEQYF
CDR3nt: TGTGCCAGCAGCTCCCCCAGTTTCTACGAGCAGTACTTC

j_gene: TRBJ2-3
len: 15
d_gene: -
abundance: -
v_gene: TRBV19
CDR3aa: CASSIESGTPDTQYF
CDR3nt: TGTGCCAGTAGTATAGAAAGTGGGACACCTGATACGCAGTATTTT

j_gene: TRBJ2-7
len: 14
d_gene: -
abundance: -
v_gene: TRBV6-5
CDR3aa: CASSKRGGTYEQYF
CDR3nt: TGTGCCAGCAGTAAAAGAGGGGGTACCTACGAGCAGTACTTC

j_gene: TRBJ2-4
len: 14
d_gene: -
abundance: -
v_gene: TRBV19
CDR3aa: CASSVRGLGNIQYF
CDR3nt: TGTGCCAGTAGTGTCAGGGGCCTGGGAAACATTCAGTACTTC

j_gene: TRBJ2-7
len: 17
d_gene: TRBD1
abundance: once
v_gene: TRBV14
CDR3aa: CASSPRLQTGGKDEQYF
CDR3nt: TGTGCCAGCAGCCCCCGTTTGCAAACAGGGGGCAAGGACGAGCAGTACTTC

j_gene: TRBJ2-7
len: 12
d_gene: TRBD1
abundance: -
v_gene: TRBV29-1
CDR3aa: CSVTGGPPQQYF
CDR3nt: TGCAGCGTCACAGGGGGCCCCCCCCAGCAGTACTTC

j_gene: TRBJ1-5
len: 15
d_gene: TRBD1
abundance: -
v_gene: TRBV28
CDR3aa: CASSLTGEANQPQHF
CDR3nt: TGTGCCAGCAGTCTCACAGGGGAGGCCAATCAGCCCCAGCATTTT

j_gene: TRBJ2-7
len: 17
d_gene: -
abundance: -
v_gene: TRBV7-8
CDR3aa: CASSPQVYRVGVEEQYF
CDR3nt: TGTGCCAGCAGCCCTCAAGTATACAGGGTCGGTGTCGAAGAGCAGTACTTC

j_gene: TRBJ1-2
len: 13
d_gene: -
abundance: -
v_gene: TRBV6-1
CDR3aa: CASSDTISYGYTF
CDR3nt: TGTGCCAGCTCTGACACGATCAGCTATGGCTACACCTTC

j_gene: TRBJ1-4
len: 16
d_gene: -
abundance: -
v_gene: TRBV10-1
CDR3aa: CASSAGTNLGVEKLFF
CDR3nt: TGCGCCAGCAGTGCGGGGACAAATTTAGGAGTTGAAAAACTGTTTTTT